This entry concerns a single T cell receptor beta chain. Its antigen remains unidentified. The time point denotes: week 3, after first cycle of checkpoint inhibitor. One draw preceded checkpoint blockade; another followed its first cycle at week 3. Prior systemic cancer therapy, immunosuppressant use and other active malignancies excluded patients. The germline gives CDR1 MGHRA, CDR2 YSYEKL. The CDR3 contains 18 residues. The V end lost 1 base, the J end lost 1 base, and 19 bases lay between the germline ends. Assay: immunoSEQ multiplex PCR; the TCRdb copy retains only in-frame clones and omits some. The profile shows roughly 8,000 clones, over 65% of them singletons. This sample is part of a study of blood T cell dynamics during melanoma immunotherapy. Study details: Patients with metastatic melanoma got pembrolizumab or nivolumab-ipilimumab as first-line care.

Study findings and constraints: Clones driving repertoire changes may be melanoma-specific or general immune activation.

The chain recombines TRBV4-1 with TRBJ1-1; maybe TRBD1 (6 bases). The sequence was obtained from a human donor with melanoma. Sequencing was performed on blood, taken from a patient treated with checkpoint blockade. The CDR3 reads CASSQALRRLDRNTEAFF. The CDR3 coding sequence is TGCGCCAGCAGCCAAGCGTTACGGAGGTTGGACAGGAACACTGAAGCTTTCTTT.